One T cell receptor beta chain is described in this entry. The entry originates in a study of blood T cell repertoires in COVID-19. Study context: Both acute and convalescent COVID-19 samples were obtained from the United States, Italy and Spain.

CDR1 is SGHRS and CDR2 is YFSETQ in the germline V gene. V lost 2 bases, J lost 1 base, and 19 bases stayed unmatched. The CDR3 runs to 20 residues. The method was immunoSEQ multiplex PCR; TCRdb's version includes in-frame clones alone and lacks a portion of them. The sample records tens of thousands of clones, approximately 84% being singletons. Specimen: peripheral blood. This rearrangement joins TRBV5-1 to TRBJ1-1, with 8 bases lining up with TRBD1. This clonotype was obtained from a man in his 70s with active COVID-19. The chain's CDR3 is CASSLKLPGGALRTNTEAFF. The DNA of the CDR3 is TGCGCCAGCAGCTTAAAGCTCCCAGGGGGCGCGTTGAGGACGAACACTGAAGCTTTCTTT.